This T cell receptor (beta chain) was identified in a study of cytomegalovirus exposure and HLA in healthy donors. As for the study in general: The same platform used for the approximately 670 first-cohort repertoires was also used for the 100 to 150 validation repertoires, as a later analysis reported.

Assay used: immunoSEQ multiplex PCR; TCRdb lists only in-frame clones, some missing. The sample shows 85,000 to 95,000 clones, 96% of them seen only once. The count of this clone is one. Its target is unknown. General study results and limits: Altogether, 164 TCR beta chains were recorded as cytomegalovirus-associated. Rarity held for most TCR sequences, but there were some public TCRs that occurred in many donors.

The TCR originated in a man between 18 and 35 years old in good health and CMV-seronegative. The sequencing sample was made of PBMCs.

CDR3 nucleotides: TGTGCCAGTAGTCCATGGACTAGCGATGAGCAGTTCTTC. Protein: CASSPWTSDEQFF. V gene TRBV19 combines with J gene TRBJ2-1; the match to TRBD2 covers 9 bases. This CDR3 is built from 13 residues. With 5 bases clipped from V and 8 bases from J, the junction kept 4 bases outside the gene matches. Germline CDR1 is LNHDA and CDR2 is SQIVND (reference sequence).